This T cell receptor beta chain was captured in a study of T cells in Graves' hyperthyroidism and ophthalmopathy. From RNA transcripts, TCR beta CDR3 regions were amplified. First-round RT-PCR targeting the TCR CDR3 was performed with the HTBI primer set. TCRdb used MiXCR to reprocess the multiplex PCR reads, holding one entry per CDR3 protein. This table holds about 660,000 distinct CDR3 sequences, just under 45% found once. Those patients with uncontrolled infection, other autoimmune disease, pregnancy or lactation were excluded. The study based diagnoses on clinical symptoms, serum thyroxine and TRAb, thyroid ultrasound and orbital computed tomography. Study-level points and caveats: Patients with ophthalmopathy were separated from those with stable hyperthyroidism by a 13 V-J model.

Regarding this clonotype: Its antigen is unknown.

The sequenced sample consisted of peripheral blood or thyroid tissue (not recorded which). This clonotype originated in an adult man with Graves' disease, either hyperthyroidism or ophthalmopathy (not recorded which).

The CDR3 loop is CSVEYEGSNQPQHF. The CDR3 DNA is TGCAGCGTTGAATATGAAGGTAGCAATCAGCCCCAGCATTTT. The rearrangement links TRBV29-1 to TRBJ1-5; no definite D call. Trimming shortened V by 2 bases and J by 0 bases, and 8 bases separated the two germline ends. Germline loops: CDR1 SQVTM, CDR2 ANQGSEA. The CDR3 is made up of 14 amino acids.